Below, 32 T cell receptor beta chains from the same sample are listed, as sequenced in a study of T-cell reconstitution after alpha-beta-depleted transplantation in children. Researchers prepared the TCRbeta library using unique molecular identifiers, the study reports. One entry per CDR3 protein, called by TCRdb with MiXCR from the PCR reads. The sample has 350,000 to 500,000 distinct CDR3 sequences, approximately 41% seen once. The sample here was PBMCs, taken before TCRalphabeta/CD19-depleted stem cell transplant. The receptors derive from a girl aged 2-9 years with aplastic anemia, due to receive a stem cell transplant.

This chain uses TRBV14 with TRBJ2-2; TRBD1 matches at 9 bases. CDR3 length: 15 residues. The ends lost 6 bases at V and 5 bases at J; junction bases unmatched: 7. The germline V gene has CDR1 SGHDN and CDR2 FVKESK. The CDR3 loop reads CASRAQGAGTGELFF. CDR3 bases: TGTGCCAGCAGAGCACAGGGGGCTGGAACCGGGGAGCTGTTTTTT.

J is TRBJ2-7 and V is TRBV20-1; maybe TRBD2 (6 bases). The CDR3 has 14 amino acids. V was cut by 0 bases and J by 9 bases, with 18 bases left in between. In germline, CDR1 is DFQATT, CDR2 SNEGSKA (reference sequence). For the CDR3, the DNA is TGCAGTGCTAGAGAGGGAGGAGGACCGTCCTGGCAGTACTTC. It codes for CSAREGGGPSWQYF.

This clonotype has just one count. V and J are TRBV20-1 and TRBJ2-3, with 10 positions matching TRBD1. CDR1 and CDR2 (germline): DFQATT, SNEGSKA (reference sequence). CDR3 length equals 16 residues. V lost 5 bases to trimming and J lost 5 bases; unmatched junction nucleotides: 13. The chain's CDR3 is CSAQPRQGALGDTQYF. The CDR3 region has the DNA TGCAGTGCTCAACCAAGACAGGGGGCGCTGGGAGATACGCAGTATTTT.

For the CDR3, the DNA is TGTGCCAGCAGTGTTTCGCGGGGAGGGGCGCCGGCTGAGACCCAGTACTTC. It encodes CASSVSRGGAPAETQYF. The chain carries TRBV6-1 and TRBJ2-5; 7 nucleotides align to TRBD2. CDR1 MNHNS and CDR2 SASEGT come from the germline V gene. There are 17 residues in the CDR3. The V gene end was trimmed by 4 bases and the J gene end by 5 bases; junction bases not matched to a gene: 16.

CDR3 amino acids: CAISAGGTVLVNYGYTF. CDR3 DNA sequence: TGTGCCATCAGCGCTGGAGGGACCGTGCTGGTTAACTATGGCTACACCTTC. V is TRBV10-3 and J is TRBJ1-2, with a weak D call TRBD1 (5 bases). Trimming pared 6 bases from V and 1 base from J, leaving 21 bases between. Germline-derived CDR1 and CDR2 are ENHRY and SYGVKD. CDR3 size: 17 residues.

For this clonotype: One end of the junction varies from germline; a read error may be responsible. V and J are TRBV5-1 and TRBJ2-3, with D uncertain. CDR1 SGHRS and CDR2 YFSETQ come from the germline V gene. The CDR3 spans 15 residues. CDR3 loop: CASSASPGGADTQYF. Here the CDR3 DNA reads TGCGCTAGCAGCGCGTCCCCCGGTGGCGCCGATACGCAGTATTTT.

The rearrangement joins TRBV20-1 to TRBJ2-7; 8 nucleotides match TRBD2. The J segment lost 6 bases and the V segment lost 6 bases, leaving 13 bases of the junction unmatched. The germline CDR1 and CDR2 sequences are DFQATT and SNEGSKA (reference sequence). The CDR3 is 14 amino acids. This chain's CDR3 is CSAPGGTRTAEQYF. DNA for the CDR3: TGCAGTGCCCCCGGGGGGACTAGAACCGCCGAGCAGTACTTC.

This clonotype has more than one count but fewer than ten. The chain carries TRBV12-3 or TRBV12-4 and TRBJ1-2; weak D call: TRBD1 (6 bases). The CDR3 is made up of 13 amino acids. V was pared by 8 bases and J by 0 bases, with 10 bases between. DNA for the CDR3: TGTGCCAGCCGGGACACAGCTAACTATGGCTACACCTTC. It translates to CASRDTANYGYTF.

This clonotype was seen at least ten times. The chain employs TRBV20-1 and TRBJ2-7; D is unresolved. The CDR3 is 15 amino acids. V gave up 4 bases and J gave up 3 bases, with 19 bases separating them. Germline loops: CDR1 DFQATT, CDR2 SNEGSKA (reference sequence). The DNA for the CDR3 is TGCAGTGCTAAGGACCCGGGTGGTGCGATCTACGAGCAGTACTTC. As protein: CSAKDPGGAIYEQYF.

At least ten counts were recorded for this clonotype. The chain has TRBV7-6 and TRBJ2-7, with 8 bases that match TRBD2. V trimming: 6 bases; J trimming: 4 bases; junction bases outside the gene matches: 17. Germline loops: CDR1 SGHVS, CDR2 FNYEAQ. The CDR3 runs 17 residues. The CDR3 coding sequence is TGTGCCAGCAGTCCCTCAGTCGGGCCCAGCGGGAGTTACGAGCAGTACTTC. Its translation is CASSPSVGPSGSYEQYF.

This rearrangement joins TRBV6-1 to TRBJ1-2; no clear D. CDR1 is MNHNS, CDR2 SASEGT, per germline. CDR3 length equals 15 residues. With 2 bases removed from V and 0 bases from J, the gap between germline ends came to 10 bases. The CDR3 nucleotides read TGTGCCAGCAGTGAAAACACATTTGCTAACTATGGCTACACCTTC. This codes for CASSENTFANYGYTF.

The chain couples TRBV20-1 to TRBJ2-1; TRBD2 might be the D (5 bases). Trimming removed 2 bases at V and 12 bases at J, with 17 bases between. Germline values: CDR1 DFQATT, CDR2 SNEGSKA (reference sequence). The CDR3 loop spans 13 amino acids. For the CDR3, the DNA is TGCAGTGCTAGACTGGAGTTACGGGAAGGGCAGTTCTTC. Translation: CSARLELREGQFF.

The table lists this clonotype with a few counts. This chain uses TRBV5-1 with TRBJ2-7; D unresolved. The V and J ends lost 0 bases and 2 bases respectively, with 9 bases between them. The CDR3 spans 14 residues. Germline V gives CDR1 SGHRS, CDR2 YFSETQ. CDR3 DNA: TGCGCCAGCAGCTTGGACAGCTTTGCCTACGAGCAGTACTTC. Amino acid sequence: CASSLDSFAYEQYF.

V and J are TRBV20-1 and TRBJ2-3; no clear D. The CDR3 is made up of 14 amino acids. Germline CDR1 DFQATT, CDR2 SNEGSKA (reference sequence). With 1 base removed from V and 1 base from J, the gap between germline ends came to 9 bases. CDR3 loop: CSARGLFGTDTQYF. CDR3 in DNA: TGCAGTGCTAGAGGGTTATTCGGCACAGATACGCAGTATTTT.

The rearrangement uses TRBV7-2 and TRBJ2-7, with D possibly matching TRBD2 (5 bases). V gave up 4 bases and J gave up 4 bases, with 17 bases separating them. The CDR3 contains 15 residues. Germline assignment: CDR1 SGHTA and CDR2 FQGNSA. The CDR3 DNA reads as TGTGCCAGCAGCTCAGACCCGAGGCGGGCGTACGAGCAGTACTTC. Amino acid sequence: CASSSDPRRAYEQYF.

The gene calls are TRBV5-5 and TRBJ2-1; weak D call: TRBD2 (6 bases). Trimming left V 0 bases short and J 0 bases short, with 13 bases between. There are 17 residues in the CDR3. CDR1 is SGHKS, CDR2 YYEKEE, per germline (reference sequence). CDR3 sequence: CASSLAAGGSSYNEQFF. DNA of the CDR3: TGTGCCAGCAGCTTGGCGGCTGGAGGGAGCTCCTACAATGAGCAGTTCTTC. The full variable domain, rest sourced from reference TRBV5-5 and TRBJ2-1, is DAGVTQSPTHLIKTRGQQVTLRCSPISGHKSVSWYQQVLGQGPQFIFQYYEKEERGRGNFPDRFSARQFPNYSSELNVNALLLGDSALYLCASSLAAGGSSYNEQFFGPGTRLTVL.

This chain joins TRBV28 and TRBJ2-7, with D perhaps matching TRBD2 (5 bases). Germline CDR1 reads MDHEN; CDR2 reads SYDVKM. The CDR3 runs to 13 residues. V lost 6 bases and J lost 3, with 12 bases in between. As DNA, the CDR3 is TGTGCCAGCAGCCAACCGGGGAGCTACGAGCAGTACTTC. Encoded protein: CASSQPGSYEQYF.

This clonotype was observed a few times. This chain joins TRBV20-1 and TRBJ1-2, with a possible D match to TRBD1 (6 bases). V was clipped by 7 bases and J by 1 base, with 10 bases between them. CDR1 and CDR2 (germline): DFQATT, SNEGSKA (reference sequence). The CDR3 is made up of 12 amino acids. This chain's CDR3 is CSGTADNYGYTF. CDR3 in DNA: TGCAGTGGGACAGCCGATAACTATGGCTACACCTTC.

This clonotype was seen ten or more times. This chain connects TRBV5-1 to TRBJ2-5; tentative D call: TRBD2 (5 bases). The V end lost 0 bases, the J end lost 5 bases, and 11 bases lay between the germline ends. Per the germline V gene, CDR1 is SGHRS and CDR2 is YFSETQ. The CDR3 spans 14 residues. The CDR3 region has the DNA TGCGCCAGCAGCTTGGCACGGGAAACCGAGACCCAGTACTTC. This codes for CASSLARETETQYF.

V gene TRBV20-1 combines with J gene TRBJ2-2; TRBD1 is a possible D gene (6 bases). V was trimmed by 2 bases and J by 1 base, leaving 8 bases between them. CDR1 is DFQATT, CDR2 SNEGSKA, per germline (reference sequence). The CDR3 is made up of 14 amino acids. CDR3 amino acids: CSARQGLNTGELFF. The CDR3 DNA is TGCAGTGCTAGACAGGGGCTGAACACCGGGGAGCTGTTTTTT.

V and J are TRBV27 and TRBJ2-3; 10 nucleotides align to TRBD2. The ends lost 5 bases at V and 2 bases at J; junction bases unmatched: 4. The V gene's germline CDR1 is MNHEY and CDR2 SMNVEV (reference sequence). The CDR3 loop spans 15 amino acids. In DNA, the CDR3 is TGTGCCAGCAGTGTGAGCGGGGGGGCCACAGATACGCAGTATTTT. Its protein is CASSVSGGATDTQYF.

V and J are TRBV6-1 and TRBJ1-1; unclear D gene. Germline V gene lookup returns CDR1 MNHNS and CDR2 SASEGT. V lost 7 bases to trimming and J lost 1 base, with 13 bases between them. The CDR3 totals 14 residues. The CDR3 DNA is TGTGCCAGCAACAAGGGATCGGGGAACACTGAAGCTTTCTTT. Translation gives CASNKGSGNTEAFF.

The sample holds many counts of this clonotype. This sequence joins TRBV4-3 and TRBJ2-7, with D unclear. V dropped 0 bases and J dropped 5 bases, with 23 bases sitting between them. CDR1 is LGHNA, CDR2 YSLEER, per germline. The CDR3 has 18 amino acids. CDR3 bases: TGCGCCAGCAGCCAAGATTTGTCCGGTGGGATCAAACTGAACGAGCAGTACTTC. Translation: CASSQDLSGGIKLNEQYF.

The V call is TRBV10-3, the J call TRBJ2-3; D might be TRBD1 or TRBD2, each matching 5 bases. Trimming removed 2 bases from V and 1 base from J, with 7 bases in between. Germline V gene lookup returns CDR1 ENHRY and CDR2 SYGVKD. CDR3 length: 14 residues. This chain's CDR3 is CAISEGDRTDTQYF. CDR3 coding DNA: TGTGCCATCAGTGAGGGGGACCGCACAGATACGCAGTATTTT.

On this clonotype itself: The junction differs from germline at one of its ends, possibly a read error. The V gene is TRBV6-5, the J gene TRBJ2-4; 9 bases map to TRBD1. CDR1 and CDR2 (germline): MNHEY, SVGAGI. This CDR3 is built from 15 residues. CDR3 loop: CASSSTIPSGTGLSF. CDR3 coding DNA: TGTGCCAGCAGTTCCACAATCCCATCCGGGACAGGGCTTTCCTTC.

The rearrangement joins TRBV5-1 to TRBJ2-1, with 9 bases that match TRBD1. The germline V gene has CDR1 SGHRS and CDR2 YFSETQ. J was trimmed by 3 bases and V by 4 bases; bases with no gene match: 11. The CDR3 extends over 17 amino acids. CDR3 loop: CASSPWSGTGLYNEQFF. DNA for the CDR3: TGCGCCAGCAGCCCCTGGAGTGGGACAGGGCTCTACAATGAGCAGTTCTTC.

The rearrangement joins TRBV3-1 to TRBJ2-3; TRBD1 might be the D (6 bases). Trimming took 2 bases from V and 5 from J, leaving 32 bases between them. Looked up from germline, CDR1 is LGHDT and CDR2 is YNNKEL (reference sequence). There are 21 residues in the CDR3. The CDR3 loop is CASSQRGGFPTRDPDGDTQYF. CDR3 DNA sequence: TGTGCCAGCAGCCAACGAGGGGGTTTTCCTACCAGGGACCCGGACGGAGATACGCAGTATTTT.

This clonotype showed up just a few times. V is TRBV2 and J is TRBJ1-5, with TRBD1 matching over 7 bases. Germline V CDR1 and CDR2: SNHLY, FYNNEI. This CDR3 has 15 residues. With 4 bases clipped from V and 4 bases from J, the junction kept 7 bases outside the gene matches. CDR3 bases: TGTGCCAGCAGTGTGGCCGGGACAGCTAATCAGCCCCAGCATTTT. Translating gives CASSVAGTANQPQHF.

CDR3 sequence (DNA): TGTGCCAGCATGGAACTAGCGGACACAGATACGCAGTATTTT. Residues: CASMELADTDTQYF. The chain is built from TRBV2 and TRBJ2-3, with 8 positions matching TRBD2. V dropped 7 bases and J dropped 2; count of bases not matched to a gene: 5. CDR3 length: 14 residues. The germline CDR1 and CDR2 sequences are SNHLY and FYNNEI. Combining the CDR3 with reference TRBV2 and TRBJ2-3 gives the whole variable domain EPEVTQTPSHQVTQMGQEVILRCVPISNHLYFYWYRQILGQKVEFLVSFYNNEISEKSEIFDDQFSVERPDGSNFTLKIRSTKLEDSAMYFCASMELADTDTQYFGPGTRLTVL.

This clonotype has a count of ten or more. The V and J genes are TRBV28 and TRBJ2-5, with D possibly TRBD1 on 5 matching bases. Germline loops: CDR1 MDHEN, CDR2 SYDVKM. V dropped 3 bases and J dropped 1 base, with 27 bases sitting between them. CDR3 size: 20 residues. This chain's CDR3 is CASSFYRSPPRSTGQETQYF. The CDR3 DNA reads TGTGCCAGCAGTTTTTACAGGAGTCCCCCTAGATCTACAGGCCAAGAGACCCAGTACTTC. The full variable domain, completed using reference TRBV28 and TRBJ2-5, is DVKVTQSSRYLVKRTGEKVFLECVQDMDHENMFWYRQDPGLGLRLIYFSYDVKMKEKGDIPEGYSVSREKKERFSLILESASTNQTSMYLCASSFYRSPPRSTGQETQYFGPGTRLLVL.

This clonotype was seen repeatedly, ten times or more. This chain joins TRBV3-1 and TRBJ2-3; the match to TRBD2 covers 10 bases. CDR1 and CDR2 from the germline V gene are LGHDT and YNNKEL (reference sequence). With 4 bases clipped from V and 0 bases from J, the junction kept 4 bases outside the gene matches. The CDR3 is made up of 16 amino acids. CDR3 nucleotide sequence: TGTGCCAGCAGCCCCGGACTAGCGGATAGCACAGATACGCAGTATTTT. Its protein product is CASSPGLADSTDTQYF.

There are a few counts of this clonotype. The rearrangement links TRBV5-1 to TRBJ1-5; no reliable D call. V lost 1 base, J lost 5 bases, and 7 bases lay in between. The CDR3 is 13 residues long. Germline assignment: CDR1 SGHRS and CDR2 YFSETQ. CDR3 protein: CASSLSPDQPQHF. CDR3 in DNA: TGCGCCAGCAGCTTGAGTCCAGATCAGCCCCAGCATTTT.